Listed here are 7 T cell receptor beta chains from one sample, sequenced in a study of identical twins. One entry per CDR3 protein, called by TCRdb with MiXCR from the 5' RACE reads. The sample shows fewer than 500,000 distinct CDR3 sequences, 14% of them seen only once. These same data were also listed under a study on yellow fever vaccine responses in identical twins.

Sequencing was performed on CD4+ T cells sorted from blood. Receptor source: a woman aged 18-29 years in good health.

The chain links TRBV18 to TRBJ2-1, with TRBD2 as a possible D gene (5 bases). CDR3 length: 14 residues. CDR1 is KGHSH and CDR2 is LQKENI in the germline V gene. Trimming pared 4 bases from V and 5 bases from J, leaving 12 bases between. Here the CDR3 reads CASSRKGLNNEQFF. In DNA form, the CDR3 reads TGTGCCAGCTCACGAAAAGGACTGAACAATGAGCAGTTCTTC.

In DNA, the CDR3 is TGCGCCAGCAGCTTCCCGGGGGGGTCCTACGAGCAGTACTTC. Its protein is CASSFPGGSYEQYF. This chain joins TRBV5-1 and TRBJ2-7; 8 positions match TRBD2. This CDR3 contains 14 residues. Unmatched junction bases numbered 2, after V lost 2 bases and J lost 1 base. Germline CDR1 SGHRS, CDR2 YFSETQ.

This chain links TRBV3-1 with TRBJ2-7; TRBD2 aligns across 10 bases. The V segment lost 7 bases and the J segment 0 bases; nucleotides outside the gene matches: 6. CDR1 LGHDT and CDR2 YNNKEL come from the germline V gene (reference sequence). This CDR3 region has 15 residues. DNA for the CDR3: TGTGCCAGCAAATCCAGCGGGGGGGCCTCCTACGAGCAGTACTTC. It yields the protein CASKSSGGASYEQYF.

This chain connects TRBV24-1 to TRBJ2-6; D call uncertain. Trimming cost V 4 bases and J 10 bases, with 16 bases left between them. CDR1 and CDR2 from the germline V gene are KGHDR and SFDVKD. CDR3 size: 15 residues. CDR3 protein: CATSDTSKLRNVLTF. CDR3 DNA sequence: TGTGCCACCAGTGACACCTCAAAGCTCCGAAACGTCCTGACTTTC.

A few counts support this clonotype. CDR3 sequence reads: CAIASTDTQYF. CDR3 DNA: TGTGCCATTGCGTCCACAGATACGCAGTATTTT. The chain uses TRBV10-3 and TRBJ2-3; D unresolved. Germline lookup yields CDR1 ENHRY and CDR2 SYGVKD. The CDR3 spans 11 residues. V lost 9 bases and J lost 2, with 6 bases in between.

This clonotype was seen a few times. The chain couples TRBV19 to TRBJ2-7, with D perhaps matching TRBD1 (6 bases). CDR1 LNHDA and CDR2 SQIVND come from the germline V gene (reference sequence). The CDR3 runs 14 residues. V was shortened by 3 bases and J by 2 bases, with 11 bases between the two germline ends. CDR3 nucleotide sequence: TGTGCCAGTAGTATGGGACACCCGCCCTACGAGCAGTACTTC. Amino acids: CASSMGHPPYEQYF.

At least ten counts were recorded for this clonotype. The rearrangement uses TRBV20-1 and TRBJ2-3; TRBD2 aligns across 10 bases. This CDR3 has 17 residues. CDR1 is DFQATT and CDR2 is SNEGSKA in the germline V gene (reference sequence). V lost 1 base to trimming and J lost 0 bases; unmatched junction nucleotides: 7. The CDR3 DNA sequence: TGCAGTGCTAGAGTTAAACCGGGACTAGCGAGCACAGATACGCAGTATTTT. The encoded protein is CSARVKPGLASTDTQYF.